The 3 T cell receptor beta chains listed next were all sequenced from one sample in a study of T cell repertoires in cytomegalovirus infection. TCRdb ran MiXCR on the reads and lists one entry per CDR3 protein. The sample gives approximately 730,000 distinct CDR3 sequences, around 29% of which show up once; roughly 14% is in the top ten. Their recognized antigens are unknown. Sequences were derived from cultured CD8+ T cells from PBMCs, sampled from culture after CMV antigen stimulation. These receptors all come from a human donor in good health (CMV status not recorded). Some clones in this sample may be carry-over from other donors' samples.

CDR3 in amino acids: CASSLGLAGDPSTDTQYF. The CDR3 DNA reads TGCGCCAGCAGCTTGGGACTAGCGGGGGACCCTAGCACAGATACGCAGTATTTT. J is TRBJ2-3 and V is TRBV5-1; 12 bases align to TRBD2. The trim removed 0 bases at V and 0 bases at J, leaving 5 bases unmatched. The CDR3 covers 18 residues. Germline CDR1 reads SGHRS; CDR2 reads YFSETQ. The whole variable domain, remainder taken from reference TRBV5-1 and TRBJ2-3, is KAGVTQTPRYLIKTRGQQVTLSCSPISGHRSVSWYQQTPGQGLQFLFEYFSETQRNKGNFPGRFSGRQFSNSRSEMNVSTLELGDSALYLCASSLGLAGDPSTDTQYFGPGTRLTVL.

This chain links TRBV19 with TRBJ1-1; D unresolved. Germline loops: CDR1 LNHDA, CDR2 SQIVND (reference sequence). V lost 6 bases and J 0 bases, leaving 14 bases between the germline ends. The CDR3 sequence is 15 residues long. CDR3 in DNA: TGTGCCAGTAGCCTCCTGTGGCCCATGAACACTGAAGCTTTCTTT. Translated, it gives CASSLLWPMNTEAFF.

V gene TRBV2 combines with J gene TRBJ1-2; TRBD1 aligns across 9 bases. J gave up 8 bases and V 2 bases, and 9 bases lay outside the gene matches. From germline, CDR1 is SNHLY and CDR2 FYNNEI. This CDR3 has 15 amino acids. CDR3 sequence (DNA): TGTGCCAGCAGTGAAAAGTGGACAGGGGATCCCGGCTACACCTTC. It yields the protein CASSEKWTGDPGYTF.